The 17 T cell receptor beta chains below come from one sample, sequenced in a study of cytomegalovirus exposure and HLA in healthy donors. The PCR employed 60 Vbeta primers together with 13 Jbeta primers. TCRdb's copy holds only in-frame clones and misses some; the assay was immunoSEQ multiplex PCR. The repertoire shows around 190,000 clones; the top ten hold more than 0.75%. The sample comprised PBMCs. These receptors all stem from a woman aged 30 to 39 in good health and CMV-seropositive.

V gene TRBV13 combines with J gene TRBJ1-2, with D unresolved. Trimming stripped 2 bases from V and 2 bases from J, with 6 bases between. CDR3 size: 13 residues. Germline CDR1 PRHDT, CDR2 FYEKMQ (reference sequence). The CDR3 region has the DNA TGTGCCAGCAGCTTAAGCCCAAACTATGGCTACACCTTC. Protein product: CASSLSPNYGYTF.

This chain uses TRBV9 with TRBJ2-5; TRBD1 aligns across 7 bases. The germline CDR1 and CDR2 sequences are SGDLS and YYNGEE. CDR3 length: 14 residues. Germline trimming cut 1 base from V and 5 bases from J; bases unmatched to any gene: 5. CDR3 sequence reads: CASSVRGGRETQYF. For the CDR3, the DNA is TGTGCCAGCAGCGTAAGAGGGGGCAGGGAGACCCAGTACTTC.

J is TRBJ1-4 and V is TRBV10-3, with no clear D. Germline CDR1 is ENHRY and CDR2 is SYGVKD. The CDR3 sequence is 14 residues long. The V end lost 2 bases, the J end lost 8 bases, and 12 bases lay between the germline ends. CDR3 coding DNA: TGTGCCATCAGTGAGGGCCCGCCGGAGGAAAAACTGTTTTTT. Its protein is CAISEGPPEEKLFF.

The CDR3 sequence: CASSPDRAQETQYF. CDR3 nucleotides: TGTGCCAGCAGTCCGGACAGGGCCCAAGAGACCCAGTACTTC. The chain links TRBV27 to TRBJ2-5, with 8 bases identical to TRBD1. Germline CDR1 and CDR2: MNHEY and SMNVEV (reference sequence). CDR3 length: 14 residues. The J segment lost 1 base and the V segment lost 5 bases, leaving 3 bases of the junction unmatched.

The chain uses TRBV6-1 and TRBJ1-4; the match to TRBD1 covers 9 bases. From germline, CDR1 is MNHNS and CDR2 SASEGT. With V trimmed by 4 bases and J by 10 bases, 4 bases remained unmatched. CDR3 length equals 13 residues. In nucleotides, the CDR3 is TGTGCCAGCAGTGGGACAGGGGTGAGAAAACTGTTTTTT. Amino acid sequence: CASSGTGVRKLFF.

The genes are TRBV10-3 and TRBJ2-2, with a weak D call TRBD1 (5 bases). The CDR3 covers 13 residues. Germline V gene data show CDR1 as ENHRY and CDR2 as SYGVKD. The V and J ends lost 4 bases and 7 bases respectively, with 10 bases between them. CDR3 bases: TGTGCCATCAGTGCCGACAGTTTCGGGGAGCTGTTTTTT. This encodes CAISADSFGELFF.

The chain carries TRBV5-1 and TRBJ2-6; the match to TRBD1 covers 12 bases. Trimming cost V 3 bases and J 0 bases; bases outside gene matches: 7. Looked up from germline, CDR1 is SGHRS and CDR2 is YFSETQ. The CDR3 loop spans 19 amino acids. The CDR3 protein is CASSSLGQGAFSGANVLTF. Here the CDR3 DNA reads TGCGCCAGCAGCTCATTGGGACAGGGGGCGTTCTCTGGGGCCAACGTCCTGACTTTC.

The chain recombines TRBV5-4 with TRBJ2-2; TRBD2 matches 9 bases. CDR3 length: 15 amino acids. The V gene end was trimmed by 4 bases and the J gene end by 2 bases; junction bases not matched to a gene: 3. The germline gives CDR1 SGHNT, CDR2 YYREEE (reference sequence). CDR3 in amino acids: CASSERGVNTGELFF. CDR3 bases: TGTGCCAGCAGCGAGCGGGGGGTAAACACCGGGGAGCTGTTTTTT. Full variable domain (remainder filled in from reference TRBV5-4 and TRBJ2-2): ETGVTQSPTHLIKTRGQQVTLRCSSQSGHNTVSWYQQALGQGPQFIFQYYREEENGRGNFPPRFSGLQFPNYSSELNVNALELDDSALYLCASSERGVNTGELFFGEGSRLTVL.

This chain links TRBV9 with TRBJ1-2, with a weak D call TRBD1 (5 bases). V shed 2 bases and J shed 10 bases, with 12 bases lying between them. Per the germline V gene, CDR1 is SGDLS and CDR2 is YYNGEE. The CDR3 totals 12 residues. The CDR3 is CASSVRAHDYTF. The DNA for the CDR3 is TGTGCCAGCAGCGTCAGGGCCCATGACTACACCTTC.

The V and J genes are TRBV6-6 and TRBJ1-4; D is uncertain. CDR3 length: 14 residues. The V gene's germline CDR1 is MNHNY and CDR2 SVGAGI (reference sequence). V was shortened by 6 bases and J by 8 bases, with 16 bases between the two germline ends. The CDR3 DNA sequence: TGTGCCAGCAGGCTACGGGATAGCTGGGAAAAACTGTTTTTT. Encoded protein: CASRLRDSWEKLFF.

CDR3 protein: CASSQDQLAGRPFF. The DNA for the CDR3 is TGTGCCAGCAGCCAAGATCAGCTAGCGGGACGACCGTTCTTC. The rearrangement joins TRBV4-2 to TRBJ2-1, with 9 bases that match TRBD2. From germline, CDR1 is LGHNA and CDR2 YNFKEQ. The trim removed 0 bases at V and 15 bases at J, leaving 9 bases unmatched. The CDR3 has 14 amino acids.

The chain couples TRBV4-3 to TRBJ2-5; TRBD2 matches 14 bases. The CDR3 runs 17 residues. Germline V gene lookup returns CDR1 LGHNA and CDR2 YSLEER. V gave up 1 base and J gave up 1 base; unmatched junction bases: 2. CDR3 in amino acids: CASSQGLAGGLQETQYF. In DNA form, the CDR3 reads TGCGCCAGCAGCCAAGGACTAGCGGGAGGGCTCCAAGAGACCCAGTACTTC.

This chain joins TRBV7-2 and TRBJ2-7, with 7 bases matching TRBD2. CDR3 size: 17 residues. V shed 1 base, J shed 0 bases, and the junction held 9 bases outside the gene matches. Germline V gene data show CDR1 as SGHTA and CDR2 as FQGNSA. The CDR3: CASSLVQSGVSSYEQYF. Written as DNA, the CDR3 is TGTGCCAGCAGCTTAGTGCAGAGCGGGGTTAGCTCCTACGAGCAGTACTTC.

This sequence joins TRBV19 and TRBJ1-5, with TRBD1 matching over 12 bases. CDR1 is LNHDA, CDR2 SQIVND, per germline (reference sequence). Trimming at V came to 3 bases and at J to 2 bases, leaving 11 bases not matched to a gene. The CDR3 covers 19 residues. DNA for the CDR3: TGTGCCAGTAGTATGGGGATGGGACAGGGGGCGCGGGGCAATCAGCCCCAGCATTTT. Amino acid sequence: CASSMGMGQGARGNQPQHF.

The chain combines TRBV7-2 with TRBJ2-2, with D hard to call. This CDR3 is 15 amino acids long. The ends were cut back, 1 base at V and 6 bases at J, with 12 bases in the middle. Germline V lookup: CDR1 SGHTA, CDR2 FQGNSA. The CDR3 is CASSLGPGFPGELFF. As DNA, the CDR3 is TGTGCCAGCAGCTTAGGACCCGGGTTCCCCGGGGAGCTGTTTTTT.

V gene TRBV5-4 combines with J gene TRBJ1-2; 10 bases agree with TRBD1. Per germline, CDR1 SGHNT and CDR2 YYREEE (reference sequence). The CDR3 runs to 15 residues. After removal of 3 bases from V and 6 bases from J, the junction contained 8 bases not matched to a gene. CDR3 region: CASSWPGQGSDGYTF. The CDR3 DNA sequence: TGTGCCAGCAGCTGGCCGGGACAGGGGAGCGATGGCTACACCTTC.

CDR3 sequence: CASSLEGGQGAMGEKLFF. In nucleotides, the CDR3 is TGTGCCAGCAGCTTAGAAGGGGGACAGGGGGCGATGGGTGAAAAACTGTTTTTT. The V call is TRBV11-2, the J call TRBJ1-4; 12 bases are shared with TRBD1. This CDR3 spans 18 amino acids. After removal of 0 bases from V and 7 bases from J, the junction contained 9 bases not matched to a gene. Germline assignment: CDR1 SGHAT and CDR2 FQNNGV.